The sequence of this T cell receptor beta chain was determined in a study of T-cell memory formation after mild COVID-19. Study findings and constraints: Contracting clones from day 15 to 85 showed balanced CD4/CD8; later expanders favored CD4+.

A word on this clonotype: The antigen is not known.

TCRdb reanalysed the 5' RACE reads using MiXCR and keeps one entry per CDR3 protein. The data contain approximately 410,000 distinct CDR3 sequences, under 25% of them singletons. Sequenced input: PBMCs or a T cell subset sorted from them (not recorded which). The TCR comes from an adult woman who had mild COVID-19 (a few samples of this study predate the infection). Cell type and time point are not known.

CDR3 in DNA: TGCGCCAGCAGCTTGGCAGCTATGGCGACCCGTGACATTCAGTACTTC. Amino acid sequence: CASSLAAMATRDIQYF. The chain uses TRBV5-1 and TRBJ2-4; D remains unclear. The CDR3 has 16 amino acids. Germline V lookup: CDR1 SGHRS, CDR2 YFSETQ. Trimming left V 0 bases short and J 8 bases short, with 18 bases between.